A single sample gave rise to the 23 T cell receptor beta chains below, sequenced in a study of T cell changes during pregnancy in multiple sclerosis. Here immunoSEQ multiplex PCR was the method, and the copy in TCRdb shows in-frame clones only, minus some. The repertoire has approximately 97,000 clones, approximately 90% of them found once; the top ten carry 0.76%. The specimen was peripheral blood, collected in the second trimester of pregnancy. Receptors were obtained from a female donor in good health, enrolled as a control in a pregnancy study.

The V call is TRBV2, the J call TRBJ1-5; no clear D. This CDR3 is 15 amino acids long. The V end lost 1 base, the J end lost 0 bases, and 7 bases lay between the germline ends. From germline, CDR1 is SNHLY and CDR2 FYNNEI. CDR3 protein: CASSEGQYSNQPQHF. In DNA, the CDR3 is TGTGCCAGCAGTGAAGGGCAATATAGCAATCAGCCCCAGCATTTT.

The rearrangement links TRBV5-1 to TRBJ2-1; TRBD1 is a possible D gene (6 bases). The length of the CDR3 is 14 residues. Germline V gene sequence: CDR1 SGHRS, CDR2 YFSETQ. V lost 1 base and J lost 3, with 8 bases in between. The CDR3 region has the DNA TGCGCCAGCAGCTTGACAGGGAACTACAATGAGCAGTTCTTC. It codes for CASSLTGNYNEQFF.

The chain employs TRBV27 and TRBJ1-2; tentative D call: TRBD1 (5 bases). The germline CDR1 and CDR2 sequences are MNHEY and SMNVEV (reference sequence). Trimming pared 6 bases from V and 8 bases from J, leaving 13 bases between. This CDR3 comprises 12 residues. CDR3 nucleotides: TGTGCCAGCAGCTCTGGGGCTCTCGGCTACACCTTC. Its translation is CASSSGALGYTF.

The chain uses TRBV20-1 and TRBJ1-1, with D possibly being TRBD1 (5 bases). CDR1 is DFQATT and CDR2 is SNEGSKA in the germline V gene (reference sequence). The CDR3 is 11 amino acids. Trimming removed 5 bases at V and 1 base at J, with 5 bases between. In nucleotides, the CDR3 is TGCAGTGCTCAGGGGAACACTGAAGCTTTCTTT. Its translation is CSAQGNTEAFF.

The V gene is TRBV15, the J gene TRBJ1-1, with a weak D call TRBD1 (6 bases). Deletions cut 2 bases from V and 0 bases from J, with 13 bases between. The CDR3 consists of 16 residues. The V gene's germline CDR1 is LNHNV and CDR2 YYDKDF (reference sequence). CDR3 bases: TGTGCCACCAGCAGATCTTCGACAGGCGTGAACACTGAAGCTTTCTTT. The encoded protein is CATSRSSTGVNTEAFF.

This clone appeared a single time. V and J are TRBV28 and TRBJ2-4; 7 bases match TRBD1. With V trimmed by 2 bases and J by 10 bases, 11 bases remained unmatched. Germline CDR1 reads MDHEN; CDR2 reads SYDVKM. The CDR3 length is 15 residues. The CDR3 region has the DNA TGTGCCAGCAGTTTAACCAGGGACAGTGGACCGATTCAGTACTTC. Its protein product is CASSLTRDSGPIQYF.

The chain combines TRBV20-1 with TRBJ2-3; D not resolved. The CDR3 length is 11 residues. V was shortened by 4 bases and J by 2 bases, with 4 bases between the two germline ends. Germline V gene data show CDR1 as DFQATT and CDR2 as SNEGSKA (reference sequence). CDR3 loop: CSATFTDTQYF. For the CDR3, the DNA is TGCAGTGCTACTTTCACAGATACGCAGTATTTT.

This clone has only one observation. The chain employs TRBV4-3 and TRBJ2-7; a possible D gene is TRBD2 (5 bases). V was trimmed by 1 base and J by 2 bases, leaving 9 bases between them. CDR3 size: 14 residues. Germline CDR1 is LGHNA and CDR2 is YSLEER. CDR3 DNA sequence: TGCGCCAGCAGCCAAGTTAGAGGGACCTACGAGCAGTACTTC. This translates into CASSQVRGTYEQYF.

CDR3 DNA: TGCGCCAGCAGCTTGCGCCTAGACAGGACACGAGGCTACACCTTC. This gives the protein CASSLRLDRTRGYTF. The rearrangement joins TRBV5-1 to TRBJ1-2; D perhaps matches TRBD1 (6 bases). V was cut by 1 base and J by 8 bases, with 18 bases left in between. Germline CDR1 reads SGHRS; CDR2 reads YFSETQ. The CDR3 contains 15 residues.

This clone was seen only once. V is TRBV5-1 and J is TRBJ2-1; 8 positions match TRBD2. V lost 4 bases to trimming and J lost 7 bases; unmatched junction nucleotides: 10. CDR3 length: 15 amino acids. From germline, CDR1 is SGHRS and CDR2 YFSETQ. The CDR3 nucleotides are TGCGCCAGCAGCAGAGGATTAGCGGGATGGAATGAGCAGTTCTTC. Amino acid sequence: CASSRGLAGWNEQFF.

The chain is built from TRBV7-2 and TRBJ2-4, with D perhaps matching TRBD2 (6 bases). CDR3 length equals 11 residues. Germline CDR1 SGHTA, CDR2 FQGNSA. V was shortened by 1 base and J by 15 bases, with 10 bases between the two germline ends. The CDR3 loop reads CASSLGLVWYF. In nucleotides, the CDR3 is TGTGCCAGCAGCTTAGGACTAGTATGGTACTTC.

The chain carries TRBV6-1 and TRBJ2-7; D unresolved. Trimming shortened V by 5 bases and J by 4 bases, and 15 bases separated the two germline ends. CDR3 length equals 14 residues. Germline CDR1 and CDR2: MNHNS and SASEGT. The CDR3 protein is CASSPLVAPYEQYF. The CDR3 DNA reads TGTGCCAGCAGTCCGCTAGTGGCCCCATACGAGCAGTACTTC.

This chain uses TRBV5-1 with TRBJ2-5; D is unclear. V lost 3 bases to trimming and J lost 1 base, with 13 bases between them. Germline CDR1 reads SGHRS; CDR2 reads YFSETQ. The CDR3 covers 15 residues. DNA of the CDR3: TGCGCCAGCAGCTCAGCGCACCCGACCCAAGAGACCCAGTACTTC. Encoded protein: CASSSAHPTQETQYF.

V gene TRBV18 combines with J gene TRBJ1-5; TRBD1 matches at 7 bases. The V gene's germline CDR1 is KGHSH and CDR2 LQKENI. V shed 1 base, J shed 5 bases, and the junction held 2 bases outside the gene matches. The CDR3 loop spans 14 amino acids. For the CDR3, the DNA is TGTGCCAGCTCACCACAAAGGGGGCATCAGCCCCAGCATTTT. This translates into CASSPQRGHQPQHF.

The chain is built from TRBV2 and TRBJ1-1; the D gene is possibly TRBD1 (6 bases). The CDR3 sequence is 13 residues long. Germline V gene data show CDR1 as SNHLY and CDR2 as FYNNEI. The V end was cut by 6 bases, the J end by 7 bases, with 15 bases between. CDR3 in amino acids: CASRFDRSFEAFF. CDR3 nucleotides: TGTGCCAGCAGATTTGACAGGTCGTTTGAAGCTTTCTTT.

The CDR3 reads CASSASRGWDNEQFF. The CDR3 DNA is TGTGCCAGCAGCGCCTCGCGGGGTTGGGACAATGAGCAGTTCTTC. This rearrangement joins TRBV11-3 to TRBJ2-1, with D possibly being TRBD2 (6 bases). Trimming pared 5 bases from V and 5 bases from J, leaving 16 bases between. The CDR3 contains 15 residues. CDR1 and CDR2 (germline): SGHNT, YENEEA.

The chain recombines TRBV7-9 with TRBJ1-4; 9 nucleotides align to TRBD1. Per the germline V gene, CDR1 is SEHNR and CDR2 is FQNEAQ (reference sequence). V lost 5 bases to trimming and J lost 8 bases; unmatched junction nucleotides: 12. The CDR3 sequence is 16 residues long. CDR3 DNA sequence: TGTGCCAGCAGCGTTATCCCGGGACAGGGAGGAGAAAAACTGTTTTTT. It yields the protein CASSVIPGQGGEKLFF.

The chain joins TRBV25-1 to TRBJ1-2, with 8 bases aligning to TRBD1. The germline gives CDR1 MGHDK, CDR2 SYGVNS. This CDR3 has 15 amino acids. Unmatched junction bases numbered 10, after V lost 2 bases and J lost 8 bases. Here the CDR3 DNA reads TGTGCCAGCAGTGAAATGGGCAGGGGGCGGGGGGGCTACACCTTC. It encodes CASSEMGRGRGGYTF.

The rearrangement uses TRBV6-6 and TRBJ2-2; weak D call: TRBD2 (5 bases). Germline V CDR1 and CDR2: MNHNY, SVGAGI (reference sequence). The CDR3 spans 15 residues. Deletions cut 2 bases from V and 1 base from J, with 8 bases between. The CDR3 loop is CASSYPSGNTGELFF. The CDR3 nucleotides read TGTGCCAGCAGTTACCCCAGCGGGAACACCGGGGAGCTGTTTTTT.

The chain combines TRBV25-1 with TRBJ1-5; 7 bases are a match to TRBD1. The CDR3 loop spans 17 amino acids. Per the germline V gene, CDR1 is MGHDK and CDR2 is SYGVNS. V lost 3 bases to trimming and J lost 4 bases; unmatched junction nucleotides: 12. CDR3: CASSERPTGRVNQPQHF. The CDR3, as DNA: TGTGCCAGCAGTGAGCGCCCGACAGGGCGTGTAAATCAGCCCCAGCATTTT.

The CDR3 nucleotides are TGTGCCAGCACCCAGGCGGGGGTACCCGAGCAGTACTTC. Encoded protein: CASTQAGVPEQYF. V gene TRBV6-5 combines with J gene TRBJ2-7; 7 nucleotides agree with TRBD2. The CDR3 has 13 amino acids. CDR1 is MNHEY, CDR2 SVGAGI, per germline. With V trimmed by 7 bases and J by 6 bases, 9 bases remained unmatched.

The J gene is TRBJ2-3, the V gene TRBV5-1; TRBD2 agrees at 13 bases. V shed 2 bases and J 2 bases; nucleotides not matched to a gene: 8. Per germline, CDR1 SGHRS and CDR2 YFSETQ. The CDR3 loop spans 18 amino acids. CDR3 DNA: TGCGCCAGCAGCTTTACTAGCGGGGGGGCCTTTACCACAGATACGCAGTATTTT. It translates to CASSFTSGGAFTTDTQYF.

A single count supports this clone. This chain connects TRBV29-1 to TRBJ1-2; TRBD1 is a possible D gene (6 bases). Trimming left V 7 bases short and J 1 base short, with 10 bases between. This CDR3 comprises 12 residues. Germline V gene lookup returns CDR1 SQVTM and CDR2 ANQGSEA. This chain's CDR3 is CSGGQRNYGYTF. The CDR3 nucleotides are TGCAGCGGAGGACAGCGTAACTATGGCTACACCTTC.